Ten or more counts support the clone carrying this TCR beta chain. Its antigen remains unknown. The data derive from a study of neurological immune-mediated disorders. Overall study findings and caveats: The greatest TCR clonal expansion occurred in HTLV-1-associated myelopathy and the least in multiple sclerosis, which fell below healthy controls. Private repertoires in all groups were suggested by the finding that expanded clones across subjects shared no CDR3 amino acid sequences.

Trimming left V 6 bases short and J 4 bases short, with 15 bases between. The CDR3 length is 15 residues. Per the germline V gene, CDR1 is MNHEY and CDR2 is SVGEGT. Every sequencing run drew on 15-18 subjects and yielded over 160 million TCR-beta sequences. Via MiXCR, TCRdb re-called the 5' RACE reads, giving one row per CDR3 protein. The sample has about 46,000 distinct CDR3 sequences; 3.5% to 5.5% are singletons. For the unsorted libraries, 2 million PBMCs stored at -80 C served as input. The specimen sequenced was PBMCs. The origin of this receptor is a woman aged 60 to 75 with multiple sclerosis. The chain has TRBV6-2 or TRBV6-3 and TRBJ2-2, with D perhaps matching TRBD1 (7 bases). CDR3 sequence (DNA): TGTGCCAGCAGCCGACAGGGACTGCTCACCGGGGAGCTGTTTTTT. This codes for CASSRQGLLTGELFF.